This T cell receptor beta chain emerged from a study of cytomegalovirus exposure and HLA in healthy donors. Study in general: One earlier analysis, a look at approximately 190 million T cells, found roughly 110 million unique TCR beta sequences.

The study, taken as a whole, reports: It was reported that TCR beta sequences correctly inferred the HLA-A and HLA-B alleles for most subjects. Looking again later, the authors saw that most CMV-associated TCR beta chains seemed HLA-restricted.

Nominally healthy donors provided the samples, though records likely missed some immune exposures. Germline V CDR1 and CDR2: SGDLS, YYNGEE. The CDR3 loop spans 14 amino acids. Trimming took off 4 bases at V and 0 bases at J, with 10 bases between the two ends. PCR was performed using 60 Vbeta and 13 Jbeta primers. TCRdb's table, derived via immunoSEQ multiplex PCR, lists solely in-frame clones and lacks some. Of about 160,000 clones listed, 65% to 85% are singletons. A word on this clone: Its target is unknown.

The TCR was taken from a man aged 55 to 70 in good health and CMV-seronegative. Sequenced input: PBMCs. The V and J genes are TRBV9 and TRBJ1-1; D is unclear. The CDR3 DNA is TGTGCCAGCAGCCCTTCTTCTTTGAACACTGAAGCTTTCTTT. Its protein product is CASSPSSLNTEAFF.